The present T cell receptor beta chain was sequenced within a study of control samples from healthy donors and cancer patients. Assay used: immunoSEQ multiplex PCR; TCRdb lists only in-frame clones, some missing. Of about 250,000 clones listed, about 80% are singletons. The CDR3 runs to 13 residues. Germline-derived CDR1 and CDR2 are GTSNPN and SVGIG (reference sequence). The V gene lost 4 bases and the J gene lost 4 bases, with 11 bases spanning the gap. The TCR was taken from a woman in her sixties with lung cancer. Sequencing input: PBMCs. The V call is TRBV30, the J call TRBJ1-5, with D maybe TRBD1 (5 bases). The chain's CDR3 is CAWTKWGNQPQHF. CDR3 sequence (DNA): TGTGCCTGGACGAAATGGGGGAATCAGCCCCAGCATTTT.